These 28 T cell receptor beta chains share one sample of origin, sequenced in a study of blood T cells in healthy people across ages. The second PCR ran roughly 6 to 11 cycles with a sample-barcoded 5' primer and J-beta primers. TCRdb re-analysed the 5' RACE reads in MiXCR, keeping a single row per CDR3 protein. This table has over 950,000 distinct CDR3 sequences, 45% to 60% appearing once. Sequenced: blood. The source of these receptors is a woman aged 55-70 years in good health.

The chain recombines TRBV2 with TRBJ2-5; D possibly matches TRBD1 or TRBD2 (5 bases each). The end of the DNA fits TRBJ2-7 better, so the J call may be wrong. Germline V gives CDR1 SNHLY, CDR2 FYNNEI. The CDR3 runs 13 residues. The CDR3 is CASSEASRGEQYF. The CDR3, as DNA: TGTGCCAGCAGTGAAGCTTCGAGGGGCGAGCAGTACTTC.

The rearrangement uses TRBV7-8 and TRBJ2-5; 9 bases are a match to TRBD2. The DNA end is a closer match to TRBJ2-7, so the J assignment may be wrong. The length of the CDR3 is 13 residues. Germline CDR1 reads SGHVS; CDR2 reads FQNEAQ. The CDR3 loop is CASSLTSGSEQYF. The CDR3 nucleotides read TGTGCCAGCAGCTTAACTAGCGGGTCCGAGCAGTACTTC.

The chain links TRBV5-1 to TRBJ2-1; 7 nucleotides match TRBD1. V was pared by 0 bases and J by 5 bases, with 5 bases of the junction left unmatched. This CDR3 region has 15 residues. Germline V CDR1 and CDR2: SGHRS, YFSETQ. CDR3 nucleotides: TGCGCCAGCAGCTTGGCTCAGGGGGTCCACAATGAGCAGTTCTTC. This translates into CASSLAQGVHNEQFF.

This clonotype was recorded a few times. The rearrangement uses TRBV20-1 and TRBJ2-7; possibly TRBD2 for D (5 bases). The CDR3 runs to 11 residues. Germline lookup yields CDR1 DFQATT and CDR2 SNEGSKA (reference sequence). The ends were cut back, 6 bases at V and 3 bases at J, with 9 bases in the middle. The CDR3 DNA follows: TGCAGTGCGGAAACTAGCTACGAGCAGTACTTC. It codes for CSAETSYEQYF.

As regards this clonotype: One end of the junction varies from germline; a read error may be responsible. J is TRBJ2-1 and V is TRBV6-6; D is perhaps TRBD1 or TRBD2 (5 bases each). The CDR3 runs 14 residues. Germline V gene data show CDR1 as MNHNY and CDR2 as SVGAGI (reference sequence). The CDR3 protein is CASTWGSSHNEQFF. The CDR3 DNA is TGTGCCAGCACCTGGGGGAGCTCCCACAATGAGCAGTTCTTC.

The chain recombines TRBV28 with TRBJ2-7; D unresolved. The length of the CDR3 is 14 residues. Trimming left V 3 bases short and J 0 bases short, with 9 bases between. CDR1 and CDR2 (germline): MDHEN, SYDVKM. CDR3 region: CASSFAQSSYEQYF. The CDR3 DNA sequence: TGTGCCAGCAGTTTTGCTCAGAGCTCCTACGAGCAGTACTTC.

The chain has TRBV20-1 and TRBJ2-5; TRBD1 agrees at 10 bases. The CDR3 contains 13 residues. V trimming: 5 bases; J trimming: 4 bases; junction bases outside the gene matches: 4. Germline lookup yields CDR1 DFQATT and CDR2 SNEGSKA (reference sequence). The CDR3 sequence: CSAPDRGRETQYF. Written as DNA, the CDR3 is TGCAGTGCTCCCGACAGGGGGCGAGAGACCCAGTACTTC.

The chain couples TRBV25-1 to TRBJ2-1; D is uncertain. V lost 1 base to trimming and J lost 7 bases, with 14 bases between them. The V gene's germline CDR1 is MGHDK and CDR2 SYGVNS. The CDR3 spans 15 residues. CDR3 sequence (DNA): TGTGCCAGCAGTGAATCCTGGCAGGCTGGGAATGAGCAGTTCTTC. Amino acid sequence: CASSESWQAGNEQFF.

This clonotype was recorded a few times. This rearrangement joins TRBV28 to TRBJ2-7, with 7 bases aligning to TRBD2. The CDR3 has 16 residues. The germline CDR1 and CDR2 sequences are MDHEN and SYDVKM. V was pared by 7 bases and J by 0 bases, with 12 bases of the junction left unmatched. The CDR3 protein is CASISSGAGDSYEQYF. The CDR3 DNA sequence: TGTGCCAGCATATCCTCCGGGGCGGGAGACTCCTACGAGCAGTACTTC.

The chain recombines TRBV5-1 with TRBJ2-1, with 7 nucleotides matching TRBD2. The CDR3 consists of 19 residues. Germline V CDR1 and CDR2: SGHRS, YFSETQ. V trimming: 4 bases; J trimming: 0 bases; junction bases outside the gene matches: 16. In nucleotides, the CDR3 is TGCGCCAGCAGCCCGGAGGGCCCCCTAGCGGCAAGCTCCTACAATGAGCAGTTCTTC. Translation: CASSPEGPLAASSYNEQFF.

This sequence joins TRBV6-2 or TRBV6-3 and TRBJ2-4; 7 positions match TRBD2. Judging by the DNA end, TRBJ2-7 fits better; the J call may be wrong. The V gene's germline CDR1 is MNHEY and CDR2 SVGEGT. The CDR3 covers 15 residues. The CDR3 is CASSYRGNAGDEQYF. The CDR3 DNA reads as TGTGCCAGCAGTTACCGTGGGAATGCGGGGGACGAGCAGTACTTC.

CDR3 DNA: TGCAGTGCTAGTTTCCAGGATTGCAATGAGCAGTTCTTC. Its protein is CSASFQDCNEQFF. The chain employs TRBV20-1 and TRBJ2-1; D gene unclear. CDR1 DFQATT and CDR2 SNEGSKA come from the germline V gene (reference sequence). This CDR3 spans 13 amino acids. With 3 bases removed from V and 6 bases from J, the gap between germline ends came to 12 bases.

This rearrangement joins TRBV28 to TRBJ2-1; the match to TRBD2 covers 13 bases. Germline values: CDR1 MDHEN, CDR2 SYDVKM. The CDR3 contains 16 residues. The J segment lost 8 bases and the V segment lost 3 bases, leaving 7 bases of the junction unmatched. CDR3 DNA sequence: TGTGCCAGCAGTTTCCGGACTAGCGGGAGTATTGATGAGCAGTTCTTC. Translating gives CASSFRTSGSIDEQFF.

J is TRBJ2-5 and V is TRBV24-1; no clear D. This CDR3 has 15 amino acids. V lost 8 bases and J 2 bases, leaving 17 bases between the germline ends. Germline V gives CDR1 KGHDR, CDR2 SFDVKD. The DNA of the CDR3 is TGTGCCACCACCACCACGGACGGCGGACAAGAGACCCAGTACTTC. Protein product: CATTTTDGGQETQYF.

This clonotype has a handful of counts. This chain uses TRBV14 with TRBJ2-7, with D possibly TRBD2 on 5 matching bases. V was shortened by 1 base and J by 3 bases, with 13 bases between the two germline ends. Germline CDR1 reads SGHDN; CDR2 reads FVKESK. The CDR3 spans 15 residues. The CDR3 DNA reads TGTGCCAGCAGCCAAGTTTCGGGGTCCCTCTACGAGCAGTACTTC. Protein sequence: CASSQVSGSLYEQYF.

This clonotype was seen once. The V call is TRBV3-1, the J call TRBJ1-5; D is uncertain. The germline V and J ends were trimmed by 4 bases and 3 bases, with 10 bases remaining between them. Germline lookup yields CDR1 LGHDT and CDR2 YNNKEL (reference sequence). The CDR3 is 14 amino acids. The CDR3 DNA reads TGTGCCAGCAGCCGCCAGTCCACCAATCAGCCCCAGCATTTT. Translated: CASSRQSTNQPQHF.

The CDR3 is CASSPIKGPIGYTF. The CDR3 DNA sequence: TGTGCCAGCAGCCCCATCAAGGGCCCCATAGGCTACACCTTC. This rearrangement joins TRBV11-2 to TRBJ1-2, with D unclear. V shed 5 bases and J shed 8 bases, with 18 bases lying between them. The CDR3 runs to 14 residues. The germline V gene has CDR1 SGHAT and CDR2 FQNNGV.

The chain joins TRBV3-1 to TRBJ2-3, with D maybe TRBD2 (6 bases). CDR3 size: 16 residues. V was trimmed by 1 base and J by 5 bases, leaving 16 bases between them. Germline V gives CDR1 LGHDT, CDR2 YNNKEL (reference sequence). The CDR3 sequence: CASSQASGGHKDTQYF. In DNA form, the CDR3 reads TGTGCCAGCAGCCAAGCTTCCGGAGGGCATAAAGATACGCAGTATTTT.

This clonotype was found a few times. The J gene is TRBJ1-2, the V gene TRBV6-5; tentative D call: TRBD1 (5 bases). Deletions cut 6 bases from V and 8 bases from J, with 16 bases between. The CDR3 covers 13 residues. The V gene's germline CDR1 is MNHEY and CDR2 SVGAGI. The CDR3 bases are TGTGCCAGCAGCCGGACACCGCAGTCGGGCTACACCTTC. This encodes CASSRTPQSGYTF.

This clonotype has a handful of counts. The V and J genes are TRBV27 and TRBJ2-7, with a tentative D call TRBD1 (6 bases). The germline V gene encodes CDR1 MNHEY and CDR2 SMNVEV (reference sequence). The CDR3 consists of 15 residues. V lost 8 bases and J lost 3, with 20 bases in between. The CDR3 nucleotides are TGTGCCAGCCTCCCCGAGGGGGTCGGGAACTACGAGCAGTACTTC. Its translation is CASLPEGVGNYEQYF.

The count of this clonotype is one. The chain employs TRBV20-1 and TRBJ1-2; perhaps TRBD1 as D (5 bases). CDR1 DFQATT and CDR2 SNEGSKA come from the germline V gene (reference sequence). V lost 0 bases and J lost 8, with 22 bases in between. CDR3 length: 16 residues. In DNA form, the CDR3 reads TGCAGTGCTAGAGATTGGCGAGGCATACAGGCTGGGGGCTACACCTTC. The encoded protein is CSARDWRGIQAGGYTF.

V gene TRBV7-9 combines with J gene TRBJ2-4; no firm D call. Trimming pared 1 base from V and 0 bases from J, leaving 4 bases between. CDR1 and CDR2 from the germline V gene are SEHNR and FQNEAQ (reference sequence). The length of the CDR3 is 14 residues. The CDR3 here is CASSLDLAKNIQYF. The DNA for the CDR3 is TGTGCCAGCAGCTTAGATCTAGCCAAAAACATTCAGTACTTC.

This clonotype was recorded a few times. The J gene is TRBJ2-6, the V gene TRBV5-1; D tentatively fits TRBD1 or TRBD2 (5 bases each). CDR1 is SGHRS and CDR2 is YFSETQ in the germline V gene. The V end lost 4 bases, the J end lost 0 bases, and 11 bases lay between the germline ends. The CDR3 totals 16 residues. Here the CDR3 reads CASSTPGSSGANVLTF. The CDR3 DNA is TGCGCCAGCAGCACCCCAGGGAGCTCTGGGGCCAACGTCCTGACTTTC.

This clonotype turned up a few times. The chain recombines TRBV12-3 or TRBV12-4 with TRBJ2-7; D not certain. With 5 bases removed from V and 3 bases from J, the gap between germline ends came to 8 bases. There are 12 residues in the CDR3. In DNA form, the CDR3 reads TGTGCCAGCAGTACGGAATACTACGAGCAGTACTTC. Translating it yields CASSTEYYEQYF.

The gene calls are TRBV20-1 and TRBJ2-1; weak D call: TRBD2 (5 bases). Trimming took 5 bases from V and 4 from J, leaving 21 bases between them. Germline-derived CDR1 and CDR2 are DFQATT and SNEGSKA (reference sequence). CDR3 length: 16 amino acids. As DNA, the CDR3 is TGCAGTGCTGCGCTTCGACGGCTAGCTGGATACAATGAGCAGTTCTTC. It translates to CSAALRRLAGYNEQFF.

CDR3 amino acids: CASSTQGPEQFF. In DNA, the CDR3 is TGTGCCAGCAGTACCCAGGGGCCTGAGCAGTTCTTC. The chain joins TRBV2 to TRBJ2-1; D possibly corresponds to TRBD1 (6 bases). The V gene lost 5 bases and the J gene lost 9 bases, with 11 bases spanning the gap. The CDR3 covers 12 residues. Germline lookup yields CDR1 SNHLY and CDR2 FYNNEI. The full variable domain, with the rest looked up from reference TRBV2 and TRBJ2-1, is EPEVTQTPSHQVTQMGQEVILRCVPISNHLYFYWYRQILGQKVEFLVSFYNNEISEKSEIFDDQFSVERPDGSNFTLKIRSTKLEDSAMYFCASSTQGPEQFFGPGTRLTVL.

The rearrangement uses TRBV28 and TRBJ2-7, with TRBD2 as a possible D gene (6 bases). CDR3 length: 16 residues. The germline V gene encodes CDR1 MDHEN and CDR2 SYDVKM. Trimming removed 6 bases from V and 0 bases from J, with 18 bases in between. The CDR3 DNA reads TGTGCCAGCAGCTTAACCCAGCGGGTCAGCTCCTACGAGCAGTACTTC. Amino acid sequence: CASSLTQRVSSYEQYF.

CDR3 in DNA: TGCGCCAGCAGCCAAGAGGTGGGGTCGAACACCGGGGAGCTGTTTTTT. Amino acids: CASSQEVGSNTGELFF. The V gene is TRBV4-3, the J gene TRBJ2-2, with unresolved D. V gave up 0 bases and J gave up 0 bases, with 8 bases separating them. CDR1 is LGHNA and CDR2 is YSLEER in the germline V gene. The CDR3 length is 16 residues.